These 23 T cell receptor beta chains originate from one sample sequenced in a study of blood T cell repertoires in COVID-19. Repertoires were generated with immunoSEQ multiplex PCR, while TCRdb's copy carries only in-frame clones and drops some. Among 350,000 to 450,000 clones, 65% to 90% were seen once, and the ten largest hold about 7.1%. What was sequenced was peripheral blood. These receptors were collected from a woman aged 60-70 years with COVID-19, enrolled during active disease.

The rearrangement links TRBV7-9 to TRBJ1-2; D is uncertain. The CDR3 length is 12 residues. CDR1 is SEHNR, CDR2 FQNEAQ, per germline (reference sequence). V was trimmed by 0 bases and J by 7 bases, leaving 6 bases between them. Written as DNA, the CDR3 is TGTGCCAGCAGCTTAGCAGGGAGTGGCTACACCTTC. Encoded protein: CASSLAGSGYTF. Variable domain in full (rest from reference TRBV7-9 and TRBJ1-2): DTGVSQNPRHKITKRGQNVTFRCDPISEHNRLYWYRQTLGQGPEFLTYFQNEAQLEKSRLLSDRFSAERPKGSFSTLEIQRTEQGDSAMYLCASSLAGSGYTFGSGTRLTVV.

V and J are TRBV6-1 and TRBJ2-3, with 13 bases fitting TRBD2. With V trimmed by 6 bases and J by 4 bases, 10 bases remained unmatched. Germline CDR1 MNHNS, CDR2 SASEGT. The CDR3 has 17 amino acids. The CDR3 spells CASRESLAGGIPDTQYF. In DNA, the CDR3 is TGTGCCAGCAGAGAATCACTAGCGGGGGGGATACCAGATACGCAGTATTTT.

The chain employs TRBV5-1 and TRBJ2-1, with 7 positions matching TRBD1. Germline V gene sequence: CDR1 SGHRS, CDR2 YFSETQ. The CDR3 has 13 amino acids. V lost 7 bases to trimming and J lost 1 base; unmatched junction nucleotides: 2. CDR3 DNA sequence: TGCGCCAGCCGGGACAGTTCCTACAATGAGCAGTTCTTC. This translates into CASRDSSYNEQFF.

This chain connects TRBV4-1 to TRBJ2-7; 8 bases are shared with TRBD1. CDR1 is MGHRA, CDR2 YSYEKL, per germline. The CDR3 contains 18 residues. The ends lost 4 bases at V and 1 base at J; junction bases unmatched: 15. This CDR3 reads CASSLLPGQVSGSYEQYF. CDR3 sequence (DNA): TGCGCCAGCAGCCTGCTACCGGGACAGGTATCGGGTTCCTACGAGCAGTACTTC.

The chain combines TRBV7-9 with TRBJ2-7, with TRBD1 matching over 10 bases. The CDR3 is made up of 14 amino acids. Germline V gene sequence: CDR1 SEHNR, CDR2 FQNEAQ (reference sequence). The J segment lost 5 bases and the V segment lost 1 base, leaving 2 bases of the junction unmatched. The CDR3 here is CASSLVGTGDEQYF. The DNA for the CDR3 is TGTGCCAGCAGCTTAGTTGGGACAGGGGACGAGCAGTACTTC.

The V call is TRBV11-1, the J call TRBJ2-7; no firm D call. CDR1 SGHAT and CDR2 FQDESV come from the germline V gene (reference sequence). The CDR3 has 13 amino acids. The V and J ends lost 1 base and 3 bases respectively, with 7 bases between them. CDR3 protein: CASSLEIGYEQYF. DNA for the CDR3: TGTGCCAGCAGCTTAGAGATCGGCTACGAGCAGTACTTC.

The V call is TRBV19, the J call TRBJ1-2; D unclear. The germline V gene has CDR1 LNHDA and CDR2 SQIVND (reference sequence). There are 13 residues in the CDR3. V was shortened by 7 bases and J by 5 bases, with 14 bases between the two germline ends. In DNA, the CDR3 is TGTGCCAGTACCAGCGAGGGTTTGTATGGCTACACCTTC. It encodes CASTSEGLYGYTF.

CDR3 DNA sequence: TGTGCCAGCAGCTTAATAGGACAGGGCGGCCAGCCCCAGCATTTT. Protein: CASSLIGQGGQPQHF. The chain has TRBV7-2 and TRBJ1-5, with 8 bases lining up with TRBD1. After removal of 2 bases from V and 7 bases from J, the junction contained 7 bases not matched to a gene. CDR1 and CDR2 from the germline V gene are SGHTA and FQGNSA. The CDR3 spans 15 residues.

The chain uses TRBV21-1 and TRBJ1-1; TRBD1, as called in the table, went unchecked against the DNA. TRBV21-1 is shown as a pseudogene. The CDR3 is 15 residues long. The CDR3 DNA follows: TGTGCCAGCAGCAAAAGGGACAGGGCGAACACTGAAGCTTTCTTT. The encoded protein is CASSKRDRANTEAFF.

This sequence joins TRBV7-9 and TRBJ2-3; the match to TRBD1 covers 7 bases. The CDR3 extends over 15 amino acids. J was trimmed by 5 bases and V by 5 bases; bases with no gene match: 10. CDR1 and CDR2 from the germline V gene are SEHNR and FQNEAQ (reference sequence). This CDR3 reads CASSPDDWDRDTQYF. The CDR3 DNA sequence: TGTGCCAGCAGCCCTGACGACTGGGACAGAGATACGCAGTATTTT. The full variable domain, in which reference TRBV7-9 and TRBJ2-3 provide the parts outside the CDR3, is DTGVSQNPRHKITKRGQNVTFRCDPISEHNRLYWYRQTLGQGPEFLTYFQNEAQLEKSRLLSDRFSAERPKGSFSTLEIQRTEQGDSAMYLCASSPDDWDRDTQYFGPGTRLTVL.

This sequence joins TRBV4-2 and TRBJ2-2; the D is unclear. Germline V gene lookup returns CDR1 LGHNA and CDR2 YNFKEQ. The CDR3 is 15 amino acids. V was cut by 3 bases and J by 5 bases, with 13 bases left in between. The CDR3 DNA follows: TGTGCCAGCAGCCAGGCCACACCTCCGACCGGGGAGCTGTTTTTT. This encodes CASSQATPPTGELFF.

V gene TRBV6-4 combines with J gene TRBJ1-1; D possibly corresponds to TRBD1 (5 bases). The V gene's germline CDR1 is MRHNA and CDR2 SNTAGT. V lost 4 bases, J lost 10 bases, and 16 bases lay in between. The CDR3 totals 13 residues. This chain's CDR3 is CASSAIPGGAAFF. The DNA for the CDR3 is TGTGCCAGCAGTGCTATACCGGGGGGTGCAGCTTTCTTT.

The V and J genes are TRBV10-3 and TRBJ1-6; 8 nucleotides agree with TRBD1. V lost 3 bases, J lost 10 bases, and 8 bases stayed unmatched. Germline V gene data show CDR1 as ENHRY and CDR2 as SYGVKD. The CDR3 runs to 15 residues. The CDR3 sequence is CAISDLGQGESPLHF. The CDR3 DNA reads as TGTGCCATCAGTGATCTTGGACAGGGCGAATCACCCCTCCACTTT.

The chain recombines TRBV6-5 with TRBJ2-5; D ambiguous. The germline gives CDR1 MNHEY, CDR2 SVGAGI. The CDR3 runs to 12 residues. V was shortened by 4 bases and J by 0 bases, with 3 bases between the two germline ends. The CDR3 DNA sequence: TGTGCCAGCAGTTCGTACCAAGAGACCCAGTACTTC. Protein sequence: CASSSYQETQYF.

This chain connects TRBV27 to TRBJ2-1, with 8 bases lining up with TRBD1. The V and J ends lost 5 bases and 5 bases, in that order; junction bases with no gene match: 11. Germline CDR1 is MNHEY and CDR2 is SMNVEV (reference sequence). The CDR3 loop spans 16 amino acids. The CDR3 region has the DNA TGTGCCAGCAGTCAAAAAGACAGGGGCGGAAACAATGAGCAGTTCTTC. It translates to CASSQKDRGGNNEQFF.

The J gene is TRBJ1-2, the V gene TRBV15, with D hard to call. V was cut by 3 bases and J by 8 bases, with 10 bases left in between. This CDR3 is 12 amino acids long. CDR1 and CDR2 (germline): LNHNV, YYDKDF (reference sequence). The CDR3 spells CATSSAEGGYTF. CDR3 nucleotide sequence: TGTGCCACCAGCAGTGCGGAGGGCGGCTACACCTTC. Full variable domain (remainder filled in from reference TRBV15 and TRBJ1-2): DAMVIQNPRYQVTQFGKPVTLSCSQTLNHNVMYWYQQKSSQAPKLLFHYYDKDFNNEADTPDNFQSRRPNTSFCFLDIRSPGLGDTAMYLCATSSAEGGYTFGSGTRLTVV.

The chain is built from TRBV29-1 and TRBJ1-2; D gene uncertain. CDR1 SQVTM and CDR2 ANQGSEA come from the germline V gene. V was shortened by 6 bases and J by 8 bases, with 19 bases between the two germline ends. This CDR3 has 13 amino acids. The CDR3 reads CSVAISREGGYTF. The CDR3 nucleotides are TGCAGCGTCGCTATTTCGAGGGAGGGCGGCTACACCTTC.

The rearrangement links TRBV21-1 to TRBJ1-2. TRBV21-1 constitutes a pseudogene. The CDR3 consists of 15 residues. The CDR3 sequence: CASSKEGAWGYGYTF. In DNA form, the CDR3 reads TGTGCCAGCAGCAAGGAGGGAGCCTGGGGTTATGGCTACACCTTC.

The chain recombines TRBV10-3 with TRBJ2-5; 8 bases fit TRBD1. J was trimmed by 5 bases and V by 6 bases; bases with no gene match: 11. The CDR3 length is 15 residues. In germline, CDR1 is ENHRY, CDR2 SYGVKD. CDR3 amino acids: CAISIGQGREETQYF. CDR3 nucleotide sequence: TGTGCCATCAGCATTGGACAGGGCAGGGAGGAGACCCAGTACTTC.

The chain carries TRBV14 and TRBJ2-5, with TRBD2 matching over 10 bases. Germline V gene data show CDR1 as SGHDN and CDR2 as FVKESK. V was pared by 4 bases and J by 2 bases, with 4 bases of the junction left unmatched. The CDR3 length is 15 residues. CDR3 amino acids: CASSPRTSGQETQYF. As DNA, the CDR3 is TGTGCCAGCAGCCCTCGGACTAGCGGACAAGAGACCCAGTACTTC.

This CDR3 reads CASSQVAWTGNNNEQFF. The CDR3 bases are TGTGCCAGCAGCCAAGTTGCGTGGACAGGGAACAACAATGAGCAGTTCTTC. The chain uses TRBV4-2 and TRBJ2-1; the match to TRBD1 covers 8 bases. The CDR3 spans 17 residues. CDR1 is LGHNA and CDR2 is YNFKEQ in the germline V gene. After removal of 1 base from V and 5 bases from J, the junction contained 10 bases not matched to a gene.

The chain has TRBV11-2 and TRBJ2-7, with 8 bases aligning to TRBD1. This CDR3 has 15 amino acids. The germline CDR1 and CDR2 sequences are SGHAT and FQNNGV. Trimming removed 2 bases from V and 6 bases from J; junction bases left unmatched: 9. CDR3 loop: CASSLLDRAHSEQYF. The DNA for the CDR3 is TGTGCCAGCAGCTTACTGGACAGGGCCCACTCCGAGCAGTACTTC.

The chain uses TRBV10-3 and TRBJ2-3, with D possibly being TRBD2 (5 bases). The germline CDR1 and CDR2 sequences are ENHRY and SYGVKD. V dropped 3 bases and J dropped 0 bases, with 7 bases sitting between them. The CDR3 extends over 14 amino acids. The CDR3 region has the DNA TGTGCCATCAGTGACGGGATGAGCACAGATACGCAGTATTTT. This sequence encodes CAISDGMSTDTQYF.